This TCR beta chain was captured in a study of blood T cell repertoires in COVID-19. Study context: Italy, Spain and the United States were the sources of the convalescent and acute COVID-19 samples.

The data were produced by immunoSEQ multiplex PCR, yet TCRdb's version contains in-frame clones alone and is incomplete. This sample has approximately 300,000 clones, with about nine tenths found just once. The CDR3 loop spans 13 amino acids. CDR1 is SEHNR, CDR2 FQNEAQ, per germline (reference sequence). V lost 8 bases, J lost 9 bases, and 10 bases stayed unmatched. Donors in Cohort 3 counted as recovered after two negative PCRs, clearance, or symptom resolution. The receptor was isolated from a woman in her late teens or twenties who had recovered from COVID-19. Sequences were obtained from PBMCs or T cells enriched from blood (not recorded which). V and J are TRBV7-9 and TRBJ2-1; 7 bases align to TRBD2. In DNA form, the CDR3 reads TGTGCCAGCGAAGGGCGCCCGGGGGGTGAGCAGTTCTTC. Its translation is CASEGRPGGEQFF.